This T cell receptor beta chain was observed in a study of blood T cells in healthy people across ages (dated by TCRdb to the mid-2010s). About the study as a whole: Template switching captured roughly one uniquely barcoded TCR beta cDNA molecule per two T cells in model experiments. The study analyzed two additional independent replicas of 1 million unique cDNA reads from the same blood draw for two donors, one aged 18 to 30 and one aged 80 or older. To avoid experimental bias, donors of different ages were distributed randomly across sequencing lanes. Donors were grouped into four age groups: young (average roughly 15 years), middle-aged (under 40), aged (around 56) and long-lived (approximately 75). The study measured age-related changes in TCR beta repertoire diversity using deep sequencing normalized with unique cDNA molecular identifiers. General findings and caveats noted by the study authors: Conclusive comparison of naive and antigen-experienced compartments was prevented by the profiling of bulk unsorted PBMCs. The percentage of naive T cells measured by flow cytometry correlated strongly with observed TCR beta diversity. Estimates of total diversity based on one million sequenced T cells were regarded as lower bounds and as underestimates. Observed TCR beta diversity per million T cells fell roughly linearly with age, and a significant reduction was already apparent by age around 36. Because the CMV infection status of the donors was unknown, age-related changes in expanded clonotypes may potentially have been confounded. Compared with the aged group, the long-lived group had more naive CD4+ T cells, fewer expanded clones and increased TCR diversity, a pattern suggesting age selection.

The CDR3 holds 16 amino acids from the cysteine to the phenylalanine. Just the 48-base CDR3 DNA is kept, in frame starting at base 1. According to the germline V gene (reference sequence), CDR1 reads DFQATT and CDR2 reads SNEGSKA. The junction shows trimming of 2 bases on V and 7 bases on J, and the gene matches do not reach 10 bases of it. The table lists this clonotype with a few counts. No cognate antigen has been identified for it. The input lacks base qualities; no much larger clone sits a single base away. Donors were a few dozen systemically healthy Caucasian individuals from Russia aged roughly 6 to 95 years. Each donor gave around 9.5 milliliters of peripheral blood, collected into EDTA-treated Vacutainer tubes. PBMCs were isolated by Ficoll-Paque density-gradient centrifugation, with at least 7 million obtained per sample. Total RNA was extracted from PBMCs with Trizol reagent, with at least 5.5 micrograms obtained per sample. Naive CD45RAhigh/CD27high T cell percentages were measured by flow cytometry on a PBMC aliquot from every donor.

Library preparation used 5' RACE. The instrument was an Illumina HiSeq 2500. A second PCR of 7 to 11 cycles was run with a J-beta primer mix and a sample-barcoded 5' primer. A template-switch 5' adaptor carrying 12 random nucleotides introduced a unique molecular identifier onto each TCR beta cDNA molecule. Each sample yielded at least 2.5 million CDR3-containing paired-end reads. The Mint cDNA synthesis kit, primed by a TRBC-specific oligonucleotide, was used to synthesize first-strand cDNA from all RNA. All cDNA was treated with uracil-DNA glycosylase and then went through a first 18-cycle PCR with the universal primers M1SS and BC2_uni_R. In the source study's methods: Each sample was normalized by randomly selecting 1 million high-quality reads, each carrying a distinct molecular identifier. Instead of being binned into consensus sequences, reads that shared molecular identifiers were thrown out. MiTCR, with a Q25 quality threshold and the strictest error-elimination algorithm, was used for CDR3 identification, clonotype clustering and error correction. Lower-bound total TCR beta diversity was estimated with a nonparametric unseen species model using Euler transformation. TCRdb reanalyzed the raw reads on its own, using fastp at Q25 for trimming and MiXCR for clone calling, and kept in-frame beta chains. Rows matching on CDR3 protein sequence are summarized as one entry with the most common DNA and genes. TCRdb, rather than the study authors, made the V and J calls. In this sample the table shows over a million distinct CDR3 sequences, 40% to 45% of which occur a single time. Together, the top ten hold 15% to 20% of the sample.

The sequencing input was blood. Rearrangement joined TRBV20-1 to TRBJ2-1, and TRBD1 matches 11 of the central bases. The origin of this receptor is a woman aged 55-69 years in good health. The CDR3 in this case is CSARFPGQGAENEQFF. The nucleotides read TGCAGTGCTAGATTTCCCGGACAGGGGGCGGAAAATGAGCAGTTCTTC.